This record covers a single T cell receptor (beta chain). V dropped 1 base and J dropped 0; count of bases not matched to a gene: 4. The CDR3 covers 16 residues. Germline V gene data show CDR1 as DFQATT and CDR2 as SNEGSKA (reference sequence). TCRdb called the 5' RACE reads again in MiXCR, with one record for every CDR3 protein. The sample holds about 60,000 distinct CDR3 sequences, around 15% seen once. This specimen comes from a study of T cells of healthy individuals. This TCR was recovered from a human donor in good health. V and J are TRBV20-1 and TRBJ2-7; 12 bases are a match to TRBD2. Here the CDR3 reads CSARGTSGAYSYEQYF. As DNA, the CDR3 is TGCAGTGCTAGAGGGACTAGCGGGGCATACTCCTACGAGCAGTACTTC.